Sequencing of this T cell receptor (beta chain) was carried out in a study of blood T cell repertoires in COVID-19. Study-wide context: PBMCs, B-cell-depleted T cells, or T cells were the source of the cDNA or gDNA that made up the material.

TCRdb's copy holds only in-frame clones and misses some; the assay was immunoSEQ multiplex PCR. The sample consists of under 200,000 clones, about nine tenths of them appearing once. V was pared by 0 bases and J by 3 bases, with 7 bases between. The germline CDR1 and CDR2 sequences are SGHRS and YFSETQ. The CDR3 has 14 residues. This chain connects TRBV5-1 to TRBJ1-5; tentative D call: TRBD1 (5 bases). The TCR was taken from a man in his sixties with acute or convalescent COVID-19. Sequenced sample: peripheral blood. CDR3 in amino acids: CASSLDRSNQPQHF. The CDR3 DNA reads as TGCGCCAGCAGCTTGGACAGGTCCAATCAGCCCCAGCATTTT.